A selection of T cell receptor beta chains follows, all from one sample in a study of blood T cells in healthy people across ages. One entry per CDR3 protein, called by TCRdb with MiXCR from the 5' RACE reads. The data show around 500,000 distinct CDR3 sequences, around a quarter seen once. These data also featured in a second study, about T cells of mothers and their children.

The source material was blood. The receptor source for this set is a boy aged 2 to 10 in good health. Both conserved end residues are part of each CDR3. Fields, in order: V gene, clone size, D gene, J gene, CDR3 protein, CDR3 DNA. The D gene is left open where the match is weak. The size entry is marked missing in some rows and otherwise reads once, few, many or a size class.

V: TRBV7-6
size: NA
D: NA
J: TRBJ2-7
CDR3: CASSTLGGEQYF
DNA: TGTGCCAGCAGCACACTCGGGGGCGAGCAGTACTTC

V: TRBV20-1
size: few
D: NA
J: TRBJ1-1
CDR3: CSARVVRGGTEAFF
DNA: TGCAGTGCTAGAGTGGTCAGGGGAGGAACTGAAGCTTTCTTT

V: TRBV20-1
size: few
D: TRBD1
J: TRBJ2-4
CDR3: CSARGQGARKNIQYF
DNA: TGCAGTGCCAGGGGGCAGGGGGCGAGGAAAAACATTCAGTACTTC

V: TRBV5-1
size: NA
D: TRBD2
J: TRBJ2-1
CDR3: CASSFPSGGYHNEQFF
DNA: TGCGCCAGCAGCTTTCCTAGCGGGGGCTACCACAATGAGCAGTTCTTC

V: TRBV7-2
size: NA
D: NA
J: TRBJ2-2
CDR3: CASSSFRSRGTGELFF
DNA: TGTGCCAGCAGCTCATTTAGATCCCGGGGCACCGGGGAGCTGTTTTTT

V: TRBV10-3
size: NA
D: NA
J: TRBJ2-7
CDR3: CAIREGRYVGHEQYF
DNA: TGTGCCATCAGAGAAGGGCGCTACGTAGGCCACGAGCAGTACTTC

V: TRBV5-1
size: few
D: NA
J: TRBJ1-1
CDR3: CASSPDPGNTEAFF
DNA: TGCGCCAGCAGCCCTGACCCAGGGAATACTGAAGCTTTCTTT

V: TRBV10-3
size: NA
D: NA
J: TRBJ1-1
CDR3: CAIGRRGSVTEAFF
DNA: TGTGCCATCGGGAGGCGGGGGTCTGTTACTGAAGCTTTCTTT

V: TRBV29-1
size: few
D: NA
J: TRBJ1-1
CDR3: CSVADGTANEAFF
DNA: TGCAGCGTTGCGGATGGGACGGCAAATGAAGCTTTCTTT

V: TRBV2
size: NA
D: TRBD1
J: TRBJ2-5
CDR3: CASSRPPRTGLKTQYF
DNA: TGTGCCAGCAGTCGCCCCCCCCGGACAGGGCTAAAGACCCAGTACTTC

V: TRBV20-1
size: NA
D: NA
J: TRBJ1-2
CDR3: CSARVYGVSYGYTF
DNA: TGCAGTGCTAGAGTATATGGGGTGAGCTATGGCTACACCTTC

V: TRBV20-1
size: few
D: NA
J: TRBJ2-6
CDR3: CSARDARVGANVLTF
DNA: TGCAGTGCTAGAGATGCCCGGGTTGGGGCCAACGTCCTGACTTTC

V: TRBV4-3
size: NA
D: NA
J: TRBJ1-2
CDR3: CASSQDTLSIYGYTF
DNA: TGCGCCAGCAGCCAAGATACTCTCAGTATCTATGGCTACACCTTC

V: TRBV5-5
size: few
D: NA
J: TRBJ1-4
CDR3: CASSFSSAEKLFF
DNA: TGTGCCAGCAGCTTTAGTTCGGCTGAAAAACTGTTTTTT

V: TRBV10-1
size: few
D: TRBD1
J: TRBJ1-1
CDR3: CASLTFRGQGDTEAFF
DNA: TGCGCCAGCCTAACTTTTAGAGGGCAGGGGGACACTGAAGCTTTCTTT

V: TRBV20-1
size: NA
D: NA
J: TRBJ1-1
CDR3: CSARGHPEGSTEAFF
DNA: TGCAGTGCTAGAGGTCACCCGGAAGGGTCGACTGAAGCTTTCTTT

V: TRBV6-6
size: few
D: TRBD1
J: TRBJ1-6
CDR3: CASSKTGAGGNSPLHF
DNA: TGTGCCAGCAGTAAGACCGGGGCAGGGGGTAATTCACCCCTCCACTTT

V: TRBV9
size: NA
D: NA
J: TRBJ2-4
CDR3: CASSVGGQGFIQYF
DNA: TGTGCCAGCAGCGTAGGGGGGCAGGGGTTTATTCAGTACTTC

V: TRBV7-8
size: NA
D: TRBD2
J: TRBJ2-1
CDR3: CASSSIAGGLDEQFF
DNA: TGTGCCAGCAGCAGTATAGCGGGAGGGCTCGATGAGCAGTTCTTC

V: TRBV7-2
size: NA
D: TRBD2
J: TRBJ2-1
CDR3: CASSSRGTSGSPYNEQFF
DNA: TGTGCCAGCAGCTCAAGAGGGACTAGCGGGAGTCCATACAATGAGCAGTTCTTC

V: TRBV5-1
size: once
D: TRBD1
J: TRBJ2-7
CDR3: CASSLGTGAEQYF
DNA: TGCGCCAGCAGCTTGGGGACAGGCGCCGAGCAGTACTTC

V: TRBV5-4
size: few
D: NA
J: TRBJ2-4
CDR3: CASSLDGGPGRYF
DNA: TGTGCCAGCAGCTTGGACGGTGGGCCGGGACGGTACTTC

V: TRBV5-1
size: few
D: TRBD1
J: TRBJ1-1
CDR3: CASSLVQQGAMEGITEAFF
DNA: TGCGCCAGCAGCTTGGTACAACAGGGGGCGATGGAAGGAATCACTGAAGCTTTCTTT

V: TRBV6-6
size: few
D: NA
J: TRBJ2-5
CDR3: CASSYEGLYPETQYF
DNA: TGTGCCAGCAGTTACGAGGGGCTATACCCAGAGACCCAGTACTTC

V: TRBV3-1
size: few
D: NA
J: TRBJ2-5
CDR3: CASSQDGSVETQYF
DNA: TGTGCCAGCAGCCAAGACGGATCCGTGGAGACCCAGTACTTC

V: TRBV15
size: NA
D: TRBD1
J: TRBJ2-7
CDR3: CATSRTQGPPYEQYF
DNA: TGTGCCACCAGCAGAACACAGGGGCCCCCCTACGAGCAGTACTTC